The clone carrying this T cell receptor beta chain showed up just once. The sample is drawn from a study of resident and recirculating memory T cells in vitiligo. Stable vitiligo meant no lesion change over the previous 6 months. Some clones are missing from TCRdb's copy, which holds only in-frame ones; the method was immunoSEQ multiplex PCR. Here the sample spans around 40,000 clones, about 90% being singletons. This TCR was sampled from a male donor with vitiligo. Sequencing was performed on blood.

CDR3 DNA: TGTGCCAGCAGCGTAGAGGGGTCCAGGGTTGGGATAAAGTTCTTC. It translates to CASSVEGSRVGIKFF. V gene TRBV9 combines with J gene TRBJ2-1; weak D call: TRBD1 (5 bases). The CDR3 is 15 residues long. Germline V gives CDR1 SGDLS, CDR2 YYNGEE. Trimming pared 0 bases from V and 14 bases from J, leaving 21 bases between.